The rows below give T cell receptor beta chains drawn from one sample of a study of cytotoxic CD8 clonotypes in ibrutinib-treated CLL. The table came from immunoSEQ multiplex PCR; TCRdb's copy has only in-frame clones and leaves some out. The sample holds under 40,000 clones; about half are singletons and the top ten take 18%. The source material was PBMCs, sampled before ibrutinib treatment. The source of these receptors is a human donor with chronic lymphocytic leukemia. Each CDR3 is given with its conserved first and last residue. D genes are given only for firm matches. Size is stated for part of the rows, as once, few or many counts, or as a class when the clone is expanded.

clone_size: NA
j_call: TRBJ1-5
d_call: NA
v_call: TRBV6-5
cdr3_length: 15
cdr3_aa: CASSRGGLNNQPQHF
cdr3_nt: TGTGCCAGCAGCCGAGGGGGGTTGAACAATCAGCCCCAGCATTTT

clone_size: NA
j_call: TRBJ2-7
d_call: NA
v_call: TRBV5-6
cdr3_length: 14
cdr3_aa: CASTWGVTPYEQYF
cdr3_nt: TGTGCCAGCACCTGGGGTGTGACACCGTACGAGCAGTACTTC

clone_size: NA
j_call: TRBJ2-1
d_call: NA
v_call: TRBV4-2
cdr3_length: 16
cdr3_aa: CASSQLYQGGYNEQFF
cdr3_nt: TGTGCCAGCAGCCAATTGTATCAGGGGGGCTACAATGAGCAGTTCTTC

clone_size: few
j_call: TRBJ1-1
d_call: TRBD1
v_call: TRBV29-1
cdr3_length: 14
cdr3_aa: CSAITGGGNTEAFF
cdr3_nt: TGCAGCGCCATAACAGGGGGGGGGAACACTGAAGCTTTCTTT

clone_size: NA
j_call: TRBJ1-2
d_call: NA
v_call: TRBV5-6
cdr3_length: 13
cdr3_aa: CASRSRQVMGYTF
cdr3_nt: TGTGCCAGCAGATCCCGACAGGTTATGGGCTACACCTTC

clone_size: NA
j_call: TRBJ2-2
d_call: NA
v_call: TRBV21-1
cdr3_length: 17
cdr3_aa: CASSIRIPLEISGELFF
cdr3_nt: TGTGCCAGCAGCATCCGAATCCCCCTAGAGATTAGCGGGGAGCTGTTTTTT

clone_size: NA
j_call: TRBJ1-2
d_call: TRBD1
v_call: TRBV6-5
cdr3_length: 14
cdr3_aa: CASSLGQGGYGYTF
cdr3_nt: TGTGCCAGCAGTTTGGGACAGGGTGGCTATGGCTACACCTTC

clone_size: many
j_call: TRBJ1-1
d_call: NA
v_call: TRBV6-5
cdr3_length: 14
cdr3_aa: CASSSRTGNTEAFF
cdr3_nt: TGTGCCAGCAGTTCCAGGACGGGTAACACTGAAGCTTTCTTT

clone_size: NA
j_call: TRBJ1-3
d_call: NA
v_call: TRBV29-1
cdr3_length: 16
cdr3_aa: CPPAWSGGTSGNTIYF
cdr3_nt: TGCCCGCCTGCGTGGTCAGGCGGAACCTCTGGAAACACCATATATTTT

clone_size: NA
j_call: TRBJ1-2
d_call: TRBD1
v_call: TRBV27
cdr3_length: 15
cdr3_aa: CASSEDRGRSYGYTF
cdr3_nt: TGTGCCAGCAGTGAGGACAGGGGGCGCAGCTATGGCTACACCTTC

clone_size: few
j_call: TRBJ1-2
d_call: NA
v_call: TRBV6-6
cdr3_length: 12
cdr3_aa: CASGGVHYGYTF
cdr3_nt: TGTGCCTCGGGGGGGGTACACTATGGCTACACCTTC

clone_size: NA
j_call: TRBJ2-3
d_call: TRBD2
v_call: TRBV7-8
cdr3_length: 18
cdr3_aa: CASSPRLRSGGITDTQYF
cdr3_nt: TGTGCCAGCAGCCCTAGGCTACGAAGCGGGGGGATCACAGATACGCAGTATTTT

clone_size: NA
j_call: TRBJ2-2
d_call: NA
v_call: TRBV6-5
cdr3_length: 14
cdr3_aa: CASNDAGNTGELFF
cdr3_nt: TGTGCCAGCAATGACGCCGGGAACACCGGGGAGCTGTTTTTT

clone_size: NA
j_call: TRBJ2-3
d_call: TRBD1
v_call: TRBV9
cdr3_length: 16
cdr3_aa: CASSDTGTGIADTQYF
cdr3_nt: TGTGCCAGCAGTGATACCGGGACAGGGATCGCAGATACGCAGTATTTT

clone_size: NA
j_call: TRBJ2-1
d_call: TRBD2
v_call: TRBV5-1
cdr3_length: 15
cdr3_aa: CASSLGTSFGDEQFF
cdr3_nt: TGCGCCAGCAGCTTGGGGACTAGCTTCGGAGATGAGCAGTTCTTC

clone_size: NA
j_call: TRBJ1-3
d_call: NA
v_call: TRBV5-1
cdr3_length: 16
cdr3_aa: CASSEGDGVSGNTIYF
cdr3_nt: TGCGCCAGCAGCGAGGGGGACGGAGTCTCTGGAAACACCATATATTTT

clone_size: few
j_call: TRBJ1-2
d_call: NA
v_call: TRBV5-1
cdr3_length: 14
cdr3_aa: CASSLRQTPYGYTF
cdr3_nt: TGCGCCAGCAGCTTGAGACAGACACCCTATGGCTACACCTTC

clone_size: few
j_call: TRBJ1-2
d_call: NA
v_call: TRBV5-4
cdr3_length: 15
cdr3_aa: CASSRVLSGSYGYTF
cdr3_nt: TGTGCCAGCAGCAGGGTCCTTTCGGGGAGCTATGGCTACACCTTC

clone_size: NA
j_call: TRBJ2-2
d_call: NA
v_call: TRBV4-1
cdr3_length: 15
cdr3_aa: CASSQDWTPTGELFF
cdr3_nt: TGCGCCAGCAGCCAAGATTGGACTCCCACCGGGGAGCTGTTTTTT

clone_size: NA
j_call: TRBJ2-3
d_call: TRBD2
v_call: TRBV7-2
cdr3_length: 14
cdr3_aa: CASNPGPSGGSQYF
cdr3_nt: TGTGCCAGCAACCCAGGGCCTAGCGGGGGTTCGCAGTATTTT

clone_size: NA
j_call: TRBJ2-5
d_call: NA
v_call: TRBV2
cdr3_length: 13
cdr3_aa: CASSVGPGETQYF
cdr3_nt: TGTGCCAGCAGTGTGGGACCCGGGGAGACCCAGTACTTC

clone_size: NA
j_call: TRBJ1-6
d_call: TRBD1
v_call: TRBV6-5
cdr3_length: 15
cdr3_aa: CASSKPTGSGSPLHF
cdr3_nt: TGTGCCAGCAGTAAGCCGACAGGGTCGGGTTCACCCCTCCACTTT

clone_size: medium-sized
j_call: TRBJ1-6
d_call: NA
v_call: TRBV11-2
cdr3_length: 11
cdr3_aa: CASRDNSPLHF
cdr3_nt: TGTGCCAGCCGGGATAATTCACCCCTCCACTTT

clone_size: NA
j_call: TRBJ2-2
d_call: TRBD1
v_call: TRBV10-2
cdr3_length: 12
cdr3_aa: CATRQGPRELFF
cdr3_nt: TGCGCCACCCGACAGGGACCTAGGGAGCTGTTTTTT

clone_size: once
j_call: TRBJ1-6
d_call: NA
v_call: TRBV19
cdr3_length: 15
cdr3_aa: CASRENRDYNSPLHF
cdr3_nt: TGTGCCAGTAGGGAGAACAGGGATTATAATTCACCCCTCCACTTT

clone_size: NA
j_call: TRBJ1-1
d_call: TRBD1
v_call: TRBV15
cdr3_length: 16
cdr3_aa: CATSRDTGGVNTEAFF
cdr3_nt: TGTGCCACCAGCAGAGACACAGGGGGAGTGAACACTGAAGCTTTCTTT

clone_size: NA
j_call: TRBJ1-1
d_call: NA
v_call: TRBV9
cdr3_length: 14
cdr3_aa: CASSVGGDLTEAFF
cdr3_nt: TGTGCCAGCAGCGTAGGAGGGGATCTCACTGAAGCTTTCTTT

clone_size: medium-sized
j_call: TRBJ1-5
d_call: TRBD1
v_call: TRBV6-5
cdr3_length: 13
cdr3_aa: CASSLQGDQPQHF
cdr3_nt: TGTGCCAGCAGTCTCCAGGGGGATCAGCCCCAGCATTTT

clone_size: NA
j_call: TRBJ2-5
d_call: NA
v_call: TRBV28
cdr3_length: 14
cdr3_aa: CASSERGHQETQYF
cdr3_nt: TGTGCCAGCAGTGAGCGCGGGCACCAAGAGACCCAGTACTTC

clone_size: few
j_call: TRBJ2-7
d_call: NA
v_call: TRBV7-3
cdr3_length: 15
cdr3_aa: CASSLEGSPPYEQYF
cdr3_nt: TGTGCCAGCAGCTTGGAAGGGTCTCCTCCTTACGAGCAGTACTTC

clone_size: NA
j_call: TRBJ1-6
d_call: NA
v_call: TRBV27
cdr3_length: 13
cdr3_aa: CASSLSRDSPLHF
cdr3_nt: TGTGCCAGCAGTTTATCTCGAGATTCACCCCTCCACTTT

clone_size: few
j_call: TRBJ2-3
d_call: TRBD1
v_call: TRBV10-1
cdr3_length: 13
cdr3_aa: CASSAMPGQAQYF
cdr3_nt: TGCGCCAGCAGTGCGATGCCGGGACAGGCGCAGTATTTT

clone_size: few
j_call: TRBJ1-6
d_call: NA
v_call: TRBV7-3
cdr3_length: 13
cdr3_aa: CASSPRRDSPLHF
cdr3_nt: TGTGCCAGCAGCCCCCGCCGGGATTCACCCCTCCACTTT

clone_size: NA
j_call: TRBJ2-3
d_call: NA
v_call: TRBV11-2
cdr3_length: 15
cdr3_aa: CASSFGLGVTDTQYF
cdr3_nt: TGTGCCAGCAGCTTTGGGTTGGGGGTCACAGATACGCAGTATTTT

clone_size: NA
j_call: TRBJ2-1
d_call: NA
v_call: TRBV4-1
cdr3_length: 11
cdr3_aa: CASSQEYEQFF
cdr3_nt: TGCGCCAGCAGCCAAGAGTATGAGCAGTTCTTC

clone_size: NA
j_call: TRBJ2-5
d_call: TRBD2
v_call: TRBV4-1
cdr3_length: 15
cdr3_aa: CASSLVLAVQETQYF
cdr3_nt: TGCGCCAGCAGCCTCGTTCTAGCGGTACAAGAGACCCAGTACTTC

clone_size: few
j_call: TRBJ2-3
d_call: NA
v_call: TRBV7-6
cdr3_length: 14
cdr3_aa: CASSPLTSTDTQYF
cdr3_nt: TGTGCCAGCAGCCCCCTTACCAGCACAGATACGCAGTATTTT

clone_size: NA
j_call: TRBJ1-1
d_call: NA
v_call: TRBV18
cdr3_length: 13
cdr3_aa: CASRRQYDTEAFF
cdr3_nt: TGTGCCAGCCGGCGGCAGTATGACACTGAAGCTTTCTTT

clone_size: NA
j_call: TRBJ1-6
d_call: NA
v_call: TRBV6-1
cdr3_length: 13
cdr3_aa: CASSDDSNSPLHF
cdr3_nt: TGTGCCAGCAGTGATGACAGTAATTCACCCCTCCACTTT

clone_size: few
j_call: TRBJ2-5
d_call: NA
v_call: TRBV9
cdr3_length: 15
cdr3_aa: CASSGMGEREETQYF
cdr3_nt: TGTGCCAGCAGCGGTATGGGAGAGAGGGAGGAGACCCAGTACTTC

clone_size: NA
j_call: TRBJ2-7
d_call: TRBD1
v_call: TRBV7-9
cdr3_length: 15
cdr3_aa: CASSLRTGRSYEQYF
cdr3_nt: TGTGCCAGCAGCCTTCGGACAGGGAGATCCTACGAGCAGTACTTC

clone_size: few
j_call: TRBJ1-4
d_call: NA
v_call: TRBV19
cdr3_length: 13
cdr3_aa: CASTRGPVGKMFF
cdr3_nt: TGTGCCAGTACTCGGGGCCCAGTTGGAAAAATGTTTTTT

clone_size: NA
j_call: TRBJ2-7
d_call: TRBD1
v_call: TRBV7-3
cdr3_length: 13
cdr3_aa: CASSLTGGNEQYF
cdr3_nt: TGTGCCAGCAGCTTAACAGGGGGCAACGAGCAGTACTTC

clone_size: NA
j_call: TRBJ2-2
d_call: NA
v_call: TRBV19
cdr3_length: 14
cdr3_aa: CASKKGTNTGELFF
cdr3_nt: TGTGCCAGTAAAAAGGGGACGAACACCGGGGAGCTGTTTTTT